Shown below are 24 T cell receptor beta chains from a single sample sequenced in a study of T cell repertoires in cytomegalovirus infection. TCRdb re-called the reads with MiXCR, one entry per CDR3 protein. The repertoire consists of roughly 150,000 distinct CDR3 sequences, with about 15% occurring once and the leading ten covering around 20%. The sequenced material came from CD8+ T cells from PBMCs. The receptors were sampled from a human donor in good health (CMV status not recorded). Some clones in this sample may be carry-over from other donors' samples.

The chain carries TRBV28 and TRBJ2-1; 9 nucleotides align to TRBD1. The V and J ends lost 1 base and 8 bases, in that order; junction bases with no gene match: 9. The CDR3 consists of 16 residues. CDR1 is MDHEN, CDR2 SYDVKM, per germline. CDR3 DNA: TGTGCCAGCAGTTTATACCCCGGGACAGGGTCCGATGAGCAGTTCTTC. This translates into CASSLYPGTGSDEQFF.

The table lists this clonotype with a few counts. This chain uses TRBV6-2 or TRBV6-3 with TRBJ2-2; D could derive from TRBD1 or TRBD2 (5 bases each). Germline CDR1 is MNHEY and CDR2 is SVGEGT. V shed 6 bases and J shed 10 bases, with 18 bases lying between them. The CDR3 consists of 14 residues. The CDR3 sequence is CASSPPGARPELFF. The CDR3 nucleotides read TGTGCCAGCAGCCCTCCCGGGGCGCGCCCGGAGCTGTTTTTT.

This clonotype was seen a handful of times. V and J are TRBV28 and TRBJ2-3, with D perhaps TRBD2 (5 bases). The CDR3 is made up of 15 amino acids. V was trimmed by 7 bases and J by 6 bases, leaving 20 bases between them. The germline V gene encodes CDR1 MDHEN and CDR2 SYDVKM. The CDR3 loop reads CASNLPGMGWDTQYF. The DNA of the CDR3 is TGTGCCAGCAACCTCCCGGGGATGGGGTGGGATACGCAGTATTTT.

The chain links TRBV7-2 to TRBJ2-6, with a tentative D call TRBD2 (6 bases). Trimming took off 3 bases at V and 0 bases at J, with 21 bases between the two ends. Germline CDR1 and CDR2: SGHTA and FQGNSA. This CDR3 contains 20 residues. CDR3 amino acids: CASSFSPGSRPLSGANVLTF. The CDR3 nucleotides read TGTGCCAGCAGCTTTTCCCCCGGGAGCCGACCCCTCTCTGGGGCCAACGTCCTGACTTTC.

This clonotype showed up just a few times. The chain carries TRBV7-2 and TRBJ2-4, with 10 positions matching TRBD1. CDR1 is SGHTA, CDR2 FQGNSA, per germline. The CDR3 is 19 residues long. Trimming cost V 8 bases and J 0 bases; bases outside gene matches: 16. DNA for the CDR3: TGTGCCAGCGGGCCCGGGACAGGGGAAACCCCTTTAGCCAAAAACATTCAGTACTTC. It encodes CASGPGTGETPLAKNIQYF.

This rearrangement joins TRBV6-2 or TRBV6-3 to TRBJ2-2, with D possibly matching TRBD2 (5 bases). The CDR3 is 12 residues long. V was shortened by 8 bases and J by 7 bases, with 11 bases between the two germline ends. CDR1 is MNHEY, CDR2 SVGEGT, per germline. The CDR3 DNA reads TGTGCCAGCCTTCAACTAGACGGGGAGCTGTTTTTT. Translated: CASLQLDGELFF.

This clonotype was seen a handful of times. The chain joins TRBV24-1 to TRBJ1-2; D is unresolved. V dropped 9 bases and J dropped 6 bases, with 16 bases sitting between them. The CDR3 sequence is 13 residues long. Germline V gene data show CDR1 as KGHDR and CDR2 as SFDVKD. CDR3 protein: CATREGSSNGYTF. The CDR3 DNA reads as TGTGCCACCCGCGAGGGTTCTTCGAATGGCTACACCTTC.

This clonotype turned up a few times. The V call is TRBV27, the J call TRBJ1-1; possibly TRBD1 for D (5 bases). V lost 2 bases to trimming and J lost 10 bases, with 14 bases between them. This CDR3 region has 13 residues. CDR1 is MNHEY and CDR2 is SMNVEV in the germline V gene (reference sequence). CDR3: CASSLSPRGGAFF. For the CDR3, the DNA is TGTGCCAGCAGTTTAAGCCCGCGGGGGGGAGCTTTCTTT.

This rearrangement joins TRBV28 to TRBJ2-3; the match to TRBD2 covers 10 bases. Unmatched junction bases numbered 6, after V lost 3 bases and J lost 0 bases. The CDR3 has 17 residues. CDR1 MDHEN and CDR2 SYDVKM come from the germline V gene. In DNA form, the CDR3 reads TGTGCCAGCAGTTTGAGGACTAGCGGAGCTAGCACAGATACGCAGTATTTT. It yields the protein CASSLRTSGASTDTQYF. The full variable domain, its missing parts supplied by reference TRBV28 and TRBJ2-3, is DVKVTQSSRYLVKRTGEKVFLECVQDMDHENMFWYRQDPGLGLRLIYFSYDVKMKEKGDIPEGYSVSREKKERFSLILESASTNQTSMYLCASSLRTSGASTDTQYFGPGTRLTVL.

The chain couples TRBV20-1 to TRBJ2-7, with 10 bases that match TRBD2. Germline assignment: CDR1 DFQATT and CDR2 SNEGSKA (reference sequence). The CDR3 contains 16 residues. V shed 0 bases, J shed 1 base, and the junction held 6 bases outside the gene matches. CDR3 in amino acids: CSARDLSSGRSYEQYF. CDR3 DNA: TGCAGTGCTAGAGATCTGTCTAGCGGGAGATCCTACGAGCAGTACTTC.

The table lists this clonotype with a few counts. V usage is TRBV6-5 and J usage is TRBJ2-2; D unclear. This CDR3 contains 15 residues. V was cut by 2 bases and J by 9 bases, with 16 bases left in between. Germline CDR1 reads MNHEY; CDR2 reads SVGAGI. CDR3 nucleotide sequence: TGTGCCAGCAGTTACGCCAGTGGATCCCGCCGGGAGCTGTTTTTT. It codes for CASSYASGSRRELFF.

This clonotype appeared a few times. This sequence joins TRBV20-1 and TRBJ2-7; a weak D match, TRBD2 (5 bases). Per the germline V gene, CDR1 is DFQATT and CDR2 is SNEGSKA (reference sequence). CDR3 size: 12 residues. The ends were cut back, 6 bases at V and 7 bases at J, with 16 bases in the middle. The CDR3 region has the DNA TGCAGTGCCCAGAGCGGTAGCTTGGAGCAGTACTTC. Encoded protein: CSAQSGSLEQYF.

This clonotype was seen only a few times. V gene TRBV7-9 combines with J gene TRBJ2-1; D is unresolved. CDR3 length: 15 amino acids. Trimming removed 2 bases at V and 9 bases at J, with 17 bases between. Germline CDR1 is SEHNR and CDR2 is FQNEAQ (reference sequence). CDR3 coding DNA: TGTGCCAGCAGCTTATTTAAAACTGTGGAGTTTGAGCAGTTCTTC. Protein product: CASSLFKTVEFEQFF.

This clonotype was found many times. This chain uses TRBV7-4 with TRBJ2-1; TRBD2 matches 8 bases. The ends lost 7 bases at V and 3 bases at J; junction bases unmatched: 11. This CDR3 has 16 amino acids. Germline V gives CDR1 SGHVT, CDR2 SQSDAQ. The CDR3 DNA is TGTGCCAGCACCTTTAATAGCGGGGTGGGCTACAATGAGCAGTTCTTC. This codes for CASTFNSGVGYNEQFF. The variable domain in full, with the rest retrieved from reference TRBV7-4 and TRBJ2-1, is GAGVSQSPRYKVAKRGRDVALRCDSISGHVTLYWYRQTLGQGSEVLTYSQSDAQRDKSGRPSGRFSAERPERSVSTLKIQRTEQGDSAVYLCASTFNSGVGYNEQFFGPGTRLTVL.

This clonotype was observed a few times. The CDR3 loop reads CASSFLAGGTDTQYF. In DNA form, the CDR3 reads TGTGCCAGCAGCTTTCTAGCGGGGGGCACAGATACGCAGTATTTT. The chain has TRBV7-3 and TRBJ2-3; 10 bases map to TRBD2. This CDR3 comprises 15 residues. Germline trimming cut 3 bases from V and 1 base from J; bases unmatched to any gene: 1. Germline values: CDR1 SGHTA, CDR2 FQGTGA.

CDR3 residues: CASSERRDRAGTGELFF. DNA for the CDR3: TGTGCCAGCAGCGAACGCCGGGACAGGGCAGGAACCGGGGAGCTGTTTTTT. This chain joins TRBV5-5 and TRBJ2-2; TRBD1 matches 9 bases. Looked up from germline, CDR1 is SGHKS and CDR2 is YYEKEE (reference sequence). Trimming removed 4 bases from V and 5 bases from J; junction bases left unmatched: 12. The CDR3 is 17 residues long.

This clonotype was seen a handful of times. The chain has TRBV4-1 and TRBJ1-2; no firm D call. The length of the CDR3 is 15 residues. The V gene lost 0 bases and the J gene lost 2 bases, with 10 bases spanning the gap. Germline V lookup: CDR1 MGHRA, CDR2 YSYEKL. This chain's CDR3 is CASSQDTGINYGYTF. The CDR3 DNA is TGCGCCAGCAGCCAAGATACCGGAATAAACTATGGCTACACCTTC.

This rearrangement joins TRBV7-3 to TRBJ2-2, with 9 bases lining up with TRBD1. J was trimmed by 4 bases and V by 5 bases; bases with no gene match: 5. From germline, CDR1 is SGHTA and CDR2 FQGTGA. The length of the CDR3 is 15 residues. This CDR3 reads CASSMDRGGTGELFF. As DNA, the CDR3 is TGTGCCAGCAGCATGGACAGGGGCGGCACCGGGGAGCTGTTTTTT.

This clonotype has more than one count but fewer than ten. Written as DNA, the CDR3 is TGCAGTGCCACCGACAGGAACTACAATGAGCAGTTCTTC. Its protein is CSATDRNYNEQFF. This chain connects TRBV20-1 to TRBJ2-1; D might be TRBD1 (6 bases). CDR1 is DFQATT, CDR2 SNEGSKA, per germline (reference sequence). V was pared by 6 bases and J by 3 bases, with 12 bases between. The CDR3 has 13 residues.

The sample holds a few counts of this clonotype. The gene calls are TRBV7-2 and TRBJ2-3, with 7 bases lining up with TRBD2. The CDR3 runs to 16 residues. From germline, CDR1 is SGHTA and CDR2 FQGNSA. The ends lost 3 bases at V and 2 bases at J; junction bases unmatched: 8. For the CDR3, the DNA is TGTGCCAGCAGCTTGGACGGGAGGAACCCCACAGATACGCAGTATTTT. It is translated as CASSLDGRNPTDTQYF.

The table lists this clonotype with a few counts. The chain couples TRBV12-3 or TRBV12-4 to TRBJ2-7; D gene ambiguous. This CDR3 has 16 residues. V lost 7 bases, J lost 3 bases, and 22 bases lay in between. The CDR3: CASTPNPQVESYEQYF. The CDR3 DNA reads as TGTGCCAGCACACCGAATCCGCAGGTTGAGAGCTACGAGCAGTACTTC.

A few counts support this clonotype. The chain combines TRBV7-2 with TRBJ2-7; D possibly corresponds to TRBD2 (5 bases). Germline CDR1 SGHTA, CDR2 FQGNSA. The CDR3 spans 12 residues. V gave up 1 base and J gave up 4 bases, with 5 bases separating them. Here the CDR3 DNA reads TGTGCCAGCAGCTTAGGGAGGTACGAGCAGTACTTC. It encodes CASSLGRYEQYF.

In this sample, this clonotype turned up many times. The chain carries TRBV7-2 and TRBJ1-4; D is perhaps TRBD1 (6 bases). Germline assignment: CDR1 SGHTA and CDR2 FQGNSA. The CDR3 has 18 residues. V was pared by 1 base and J by 0 bases, with 15 bases between. DNA for the CDR3: TGTGCCAGCAGCTTAGGTCAGGGGAAGGGACCAACTAATGAAAAACTGTTTTTT. Encoded protein: CASSLGQGKGPTNEKLFF.

This clonotype appeared a few times. The CDR3 region is CASSRRDSESYEQYF. The CDR3 DNA follows: TGTGCCAGCAGCCGCCGGGACAGCGAGTCCTACGAGCAGTACTTC. The genes are TRBV7-8 and TRBJ2-7, with 7 bases fitting TRBD1. The CDR3 is 15 residues long. Per the germline V gene, CDR1 is SGHVS and CDR2 is FQNEAQ. With V trimmed by 5 bases and J by 1 base, 8 bases remained unmatched. The whole variable domain, filled in from reference TRBV7-8 and TRBJ2-7, reads GAGVSQSPRYKVAKRGQDVALRCDPISGHVSLFWYQQALGQGPEFLTYFQNEAQLDKSGLPSDRFFAERPEGSVSTLKIQRTQQEDSAVYLCASSRRDSESYEQYFGPGTRLTVT.